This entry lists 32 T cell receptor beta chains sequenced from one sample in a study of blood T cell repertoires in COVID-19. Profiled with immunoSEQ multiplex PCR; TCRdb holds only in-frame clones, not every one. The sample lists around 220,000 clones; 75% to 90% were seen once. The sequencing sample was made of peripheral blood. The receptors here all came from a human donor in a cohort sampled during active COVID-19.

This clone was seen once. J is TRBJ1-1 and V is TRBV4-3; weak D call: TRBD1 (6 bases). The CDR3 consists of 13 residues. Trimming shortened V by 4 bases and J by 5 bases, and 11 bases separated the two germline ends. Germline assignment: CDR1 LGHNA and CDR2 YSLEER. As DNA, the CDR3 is TGCGCCAGCAGCCGCTCTGGACAGACTGAAGCTTTCTTT. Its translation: CASSRSGQTEAFF.

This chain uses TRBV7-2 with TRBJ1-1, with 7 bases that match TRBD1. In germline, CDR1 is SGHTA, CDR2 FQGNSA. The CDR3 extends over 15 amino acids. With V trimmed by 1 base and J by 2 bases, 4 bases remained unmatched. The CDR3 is CASSLDGTANTEAFF. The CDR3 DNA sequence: TGTGCCAGCAGCTTAGATGGGACAGCCAACACTGAAGCTTTCTTT. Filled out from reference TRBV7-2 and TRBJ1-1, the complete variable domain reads GAGVSQSPSNKVTEKGKDVELRCDPISGHTALYWYRQSLGQGLEFLIYFQGNSAPDKSGLPSDRFSAERTGGSVSTLTIQRTQQEDSAVYLCASSLDGTANTEAFFGQGTRLTVV.

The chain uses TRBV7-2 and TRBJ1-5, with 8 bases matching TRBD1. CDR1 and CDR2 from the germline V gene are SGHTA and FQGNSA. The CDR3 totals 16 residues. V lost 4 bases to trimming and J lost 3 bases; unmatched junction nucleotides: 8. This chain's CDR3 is CASSSQTGAFNQPQHF. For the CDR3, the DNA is TGTGCCAGCAGCTCCCAGACAGGGGCCTTCAATCAGCCCCAGCATTTT.

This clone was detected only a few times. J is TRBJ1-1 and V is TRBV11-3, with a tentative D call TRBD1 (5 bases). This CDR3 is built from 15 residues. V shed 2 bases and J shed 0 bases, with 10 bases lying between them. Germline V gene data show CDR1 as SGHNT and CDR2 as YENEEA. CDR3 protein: CASSLSYRLNTEAFF. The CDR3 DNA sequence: TGTGCCAGCAGCTTAAGTTACAGGCTGAACACTGAAGCTTTCTTT.

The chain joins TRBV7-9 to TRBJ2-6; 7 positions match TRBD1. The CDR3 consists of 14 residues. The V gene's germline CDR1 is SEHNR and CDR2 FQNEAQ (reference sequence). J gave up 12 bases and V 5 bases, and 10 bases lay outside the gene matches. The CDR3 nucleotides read TGTGCCAGCAGCCATGGACAGGTTTCGGGCGTCCTGACTTTC. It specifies CASSHGQVSGVLTF.

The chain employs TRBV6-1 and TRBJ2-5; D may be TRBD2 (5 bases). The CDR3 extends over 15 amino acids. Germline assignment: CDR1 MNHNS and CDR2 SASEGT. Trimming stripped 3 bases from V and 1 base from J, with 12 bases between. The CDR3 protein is CASSEGRNGQETQYF. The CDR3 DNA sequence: TGTGCCAGCAGTGAGGGGAGAAACGGCCAAGAGACCCAGTACTTC.

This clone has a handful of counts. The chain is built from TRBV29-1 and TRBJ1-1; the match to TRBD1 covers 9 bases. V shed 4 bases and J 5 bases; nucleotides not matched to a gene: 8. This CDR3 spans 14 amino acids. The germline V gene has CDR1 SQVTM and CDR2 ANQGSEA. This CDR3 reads CSVALQGAGTEAFF. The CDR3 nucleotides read TGCAGCGTTGCCTTACAGGGGGCAGGAACTGAAGCTTTCTTT.

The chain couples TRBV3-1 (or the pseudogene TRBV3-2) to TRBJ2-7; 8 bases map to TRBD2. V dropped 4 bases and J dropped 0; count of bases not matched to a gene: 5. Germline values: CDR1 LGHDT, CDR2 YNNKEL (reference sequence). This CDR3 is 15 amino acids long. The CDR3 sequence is CASSRVTSGSYEQYF. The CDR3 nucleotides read TGTGCCAGCAGCCGAGTAACTAGCGGCTCCTACGAGCAGTACTTC.

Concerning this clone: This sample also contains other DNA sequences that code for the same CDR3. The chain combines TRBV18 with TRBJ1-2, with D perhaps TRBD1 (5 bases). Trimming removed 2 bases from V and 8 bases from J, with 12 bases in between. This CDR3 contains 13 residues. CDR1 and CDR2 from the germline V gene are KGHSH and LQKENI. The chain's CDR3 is CASSPSDTRGYTF. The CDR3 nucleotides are TGTGCCAGCTCACCATCGGACACGCGCGGCTACACCTTC.

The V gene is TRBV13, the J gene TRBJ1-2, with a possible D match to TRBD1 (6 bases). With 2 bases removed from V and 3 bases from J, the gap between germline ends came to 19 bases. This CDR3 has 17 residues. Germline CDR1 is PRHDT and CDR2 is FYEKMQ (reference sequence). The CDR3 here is CASSLRRSGGLHYGYTF. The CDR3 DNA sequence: TGTGCCAGCAGCTTACGGAGGTCCGGGGGGCTTCACTATGGCTACACCTTC.

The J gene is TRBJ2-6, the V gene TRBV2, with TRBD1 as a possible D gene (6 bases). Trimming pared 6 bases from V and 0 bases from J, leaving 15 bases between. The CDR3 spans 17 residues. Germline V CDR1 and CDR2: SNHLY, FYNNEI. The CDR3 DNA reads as TGTGCCAGCAGGACGTACAGGGAACCCTCTGGGGCCAACGTCCTGACTTTC. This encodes CASRTYREPSGANVLTF.

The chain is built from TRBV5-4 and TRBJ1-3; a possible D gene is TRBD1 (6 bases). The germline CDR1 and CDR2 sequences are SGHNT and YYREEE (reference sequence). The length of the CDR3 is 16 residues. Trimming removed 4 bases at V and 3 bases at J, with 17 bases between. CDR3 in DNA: TGTGCCAGCAGCCTGGGGGGGGGCGCAGTTGGAAACACCATATATTTT. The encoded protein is CASSLGGGAVGNTIYF.

In nucleotides, the CDR3 is TGTGCCAGTAGTATTAAGTGGTTAGCGGGAGGGCCAATTCGGGAGACCCAGTACTTC. Its protein product is CASSIKWLAGGPIRETQYF. The V gene is TRBV19, the J gene TRBJ2-5; TRBD2 agrees at 11 bases. This CDR3 contains 19 residues. The trim removed 3 bases at V and 5 bases at J, leaving 17 bases unmatched. Germline values: CDR1 LNHDA, CDR2 SQIVND (reference sequence).

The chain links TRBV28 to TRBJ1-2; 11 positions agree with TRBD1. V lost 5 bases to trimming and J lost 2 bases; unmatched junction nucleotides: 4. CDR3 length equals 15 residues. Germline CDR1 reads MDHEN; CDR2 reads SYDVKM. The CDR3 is CASSPGTGGNYGYTF. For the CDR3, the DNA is TGTGCCAGCAGTCCCGGGACAGGGGGAAACTATGGCTACACCTTC.

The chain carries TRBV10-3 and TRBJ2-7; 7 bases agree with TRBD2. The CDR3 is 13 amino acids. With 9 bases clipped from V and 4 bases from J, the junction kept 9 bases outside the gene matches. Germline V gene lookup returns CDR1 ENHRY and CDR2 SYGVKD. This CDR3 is CAIALAEAYEQYF. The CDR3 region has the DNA TGTGCCATAGCTCTAGCGGAGGCATACGAGCAGTACTTC.

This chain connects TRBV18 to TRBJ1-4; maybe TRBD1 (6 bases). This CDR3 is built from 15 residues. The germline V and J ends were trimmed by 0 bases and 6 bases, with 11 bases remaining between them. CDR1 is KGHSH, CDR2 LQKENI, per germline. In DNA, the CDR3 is TGTGCCAGCTCACCACCTTTGTCAGGGGATGAAAAACTGTTTTTT. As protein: CASSPPLSGDEKLFF.

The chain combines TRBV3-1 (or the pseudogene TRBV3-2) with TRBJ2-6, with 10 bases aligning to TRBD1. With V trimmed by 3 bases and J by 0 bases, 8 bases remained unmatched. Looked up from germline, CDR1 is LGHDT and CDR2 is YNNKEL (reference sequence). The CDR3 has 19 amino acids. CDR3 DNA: TGTGCCAGCAGCCAGGACAGGGGGATCGCCAACTCTGGGGCCAACGTCCTGACTTTC. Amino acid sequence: CASSQDRGIANSGANVLTF.

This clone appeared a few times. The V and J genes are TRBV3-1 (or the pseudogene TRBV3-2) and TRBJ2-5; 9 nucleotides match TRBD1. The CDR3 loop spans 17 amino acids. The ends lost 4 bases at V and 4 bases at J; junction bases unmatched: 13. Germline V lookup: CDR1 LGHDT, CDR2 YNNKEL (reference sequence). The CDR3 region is CASSLIGTGKGSETQYF. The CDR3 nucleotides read TGTGCCAGCAGCCTCATAGGGACAGGGAAAGGGTCAGAGACCCAGTACTTC.

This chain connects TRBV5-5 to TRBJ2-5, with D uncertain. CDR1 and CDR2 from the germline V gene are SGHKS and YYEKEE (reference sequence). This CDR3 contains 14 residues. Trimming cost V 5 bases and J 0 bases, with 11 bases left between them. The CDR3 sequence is CASSRWAYQETQYF. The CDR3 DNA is TGTGCCAGCAGTCGGTGGGCGTACCAAGAGACCCAGTACTTC.

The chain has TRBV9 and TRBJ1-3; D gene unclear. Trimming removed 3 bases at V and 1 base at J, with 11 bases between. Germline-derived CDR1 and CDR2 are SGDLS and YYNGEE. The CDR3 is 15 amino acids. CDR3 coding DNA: TGTGCCAGCAGCGGGGCGGGGATTTCTGGAAACACCATATATTTT. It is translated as CASSGAGISGNTIYF.

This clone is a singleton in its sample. This chain's CDR3 is CASSRGQGNNSPLHF. Here the CDR3 DNA reads TGTGCCAGCAGCCGGGGACAGGGGAATAATTCACCCCTCCACTTT. The chain carries TRBV27 and TRBJ1-6; 10 nucleotides agree with TRBD1. The CDR3 has 15 residues. V lost 6 bases and J lost 5; bases outside the gene matches: 4. Germline CDR1 MNHEY, CDR2 SMNVEV (reference sequence).

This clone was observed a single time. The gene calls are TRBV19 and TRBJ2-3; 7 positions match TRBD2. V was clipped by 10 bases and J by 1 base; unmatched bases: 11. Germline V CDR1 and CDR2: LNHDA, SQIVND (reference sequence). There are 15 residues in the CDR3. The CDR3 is CATLSGTTRTDTQYF. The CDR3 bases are TGTGCCACCCTCTCCGGGACTACTCGCACAGATACGCAGTATTTT.

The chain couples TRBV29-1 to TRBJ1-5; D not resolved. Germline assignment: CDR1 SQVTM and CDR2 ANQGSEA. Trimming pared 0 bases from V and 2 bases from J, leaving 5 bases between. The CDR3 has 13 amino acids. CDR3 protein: CSVEESGNQPQHF. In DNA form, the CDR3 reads TGCAGCGTTGAAGAAAGCGGCAATCAGCCCCAGCATTTT.

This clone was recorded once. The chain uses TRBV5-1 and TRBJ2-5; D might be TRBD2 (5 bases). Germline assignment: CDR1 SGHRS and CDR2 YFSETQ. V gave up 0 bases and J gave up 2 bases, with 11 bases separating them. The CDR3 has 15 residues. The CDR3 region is CASSLGSSWQETQYF. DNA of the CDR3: TGCGCCAGCAGCTTGGGATCTAGCTGGCAAGAGACCCAGTACTTC.

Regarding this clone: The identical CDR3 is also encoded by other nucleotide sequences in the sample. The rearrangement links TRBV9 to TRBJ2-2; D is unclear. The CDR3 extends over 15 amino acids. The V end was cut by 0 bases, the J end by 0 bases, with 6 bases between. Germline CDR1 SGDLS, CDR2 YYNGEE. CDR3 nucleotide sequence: TGTGCCAGCAGCGTAGCGGGTTCGAACACCGGGGAGCTGTTTTTT. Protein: CASSVAGSNTGELFF.

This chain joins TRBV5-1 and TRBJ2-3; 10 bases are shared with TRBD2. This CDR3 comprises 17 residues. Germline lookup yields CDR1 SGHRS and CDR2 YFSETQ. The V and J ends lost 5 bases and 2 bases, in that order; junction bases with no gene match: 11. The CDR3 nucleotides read TGCGCCAGCAGGGTGAGCGGGAGGGCCGGCTCCACAGATACGCAGTATTTT. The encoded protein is CASRVSGRAGSTDTQYF.

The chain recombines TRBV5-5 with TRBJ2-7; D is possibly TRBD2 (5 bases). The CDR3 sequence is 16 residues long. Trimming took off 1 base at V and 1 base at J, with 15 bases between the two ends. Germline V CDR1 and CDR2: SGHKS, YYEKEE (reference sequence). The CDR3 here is CASSLREGIISYEQYF. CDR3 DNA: TGTGCCAGCAGCTTGAGAGAGGGTATTATTTCCTACGAGCAGTACTTC.

The CDR3 bases are TGTGCCAGCAGCTTCGGGACTGGATACTACGAGCAGTACTTC. Translated: CASSFGTGYYEQYF. The J gene is TRBJ2-7, the V gene TRBV5-4; tentative D call: TRBD2 (6 bases). The V end lost 2 bases, the J end lost 3 bases, and 12 bases lay between the germline ends. This CDR3 region has 14 residues. Germline CDR1 SGHNT, CDR2 YYREEE (reference sequence).

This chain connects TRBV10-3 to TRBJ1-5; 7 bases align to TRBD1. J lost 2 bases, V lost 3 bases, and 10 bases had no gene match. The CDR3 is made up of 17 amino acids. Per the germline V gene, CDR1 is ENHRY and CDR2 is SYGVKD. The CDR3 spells CAISDPRTGGGNQPQHF. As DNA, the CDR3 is TGTGCCATCAGTGACCCACGGACAGGAGGAGGCAATCAGCCCCAGCATTTT.

DNA of the CDR3: TGCGCCAGCAGCCCAAGGGACAGGGGACCCAATCAGCCCCAGCATTTT. The encoded protein is CASSPRDRGPNQPQHF. This sequence joins TRBV23-1 and TRBJ1-5, with TRBD1 identical over 10 bases. TRBV23-1 counts as an open reading frame of uncertain function. Trimming took 6 bases from V and 3 from J; bases not matched to a gene: 8. The CDR3 spans 16 residues.

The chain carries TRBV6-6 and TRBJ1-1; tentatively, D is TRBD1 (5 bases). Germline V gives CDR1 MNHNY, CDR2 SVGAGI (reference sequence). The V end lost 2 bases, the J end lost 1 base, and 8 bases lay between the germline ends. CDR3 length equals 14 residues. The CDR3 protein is CASSYIGGNTEAFF. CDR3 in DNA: TGTGCCAGCAGTTACATCGGGGGGAACACTGAAGCTTTCTTT.

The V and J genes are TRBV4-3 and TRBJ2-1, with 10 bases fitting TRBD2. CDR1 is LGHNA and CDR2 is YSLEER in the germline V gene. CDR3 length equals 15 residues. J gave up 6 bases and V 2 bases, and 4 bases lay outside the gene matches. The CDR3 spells CASSQLAGDSNEQFF. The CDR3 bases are TGCGCCAGCAGCCAACTAGCGGGAGACAGCAATGAGCAGTTCTTC.